The entry below gives a single TCR beta chain sequence along with its context. No antigen is known for it. Germline-derived CDR1 and CDR2 are SGHTA and FQGTGA. The J segment lost 2 bases and the V segment lost 5 bases, leaving 5 bases of the junction unmatched. The CDR3 length is 15 residues. The sample originates from a study of Ad26.COV2.S vaccination and SARS-CoV-2 variants. Study-level points and caveats: Similar non-spike TCR breadth was observed in recipients of vaccine and of placebo. In vaccinated individuals, spike-specific CD8+ and CD4+ T cell responses reportedly displayed substantial breadth. While placebo recipients had lower spike-specific TCR breadth, vaccine recipients had more.

This table comes from immunoSEQ multiplex PCR, and its TCRdb copy is limited to in-frame clones, with some not included. Of about 350,000 clones listed, about 91% are singletons. Source: peripheral blood, taken after recovery from COVID-19. The sequence was obtained from a human donor who had recovered from COVID-19. The chain couples TRBV7-3 to TRBJ2-1; 8 bases map to TRBD2. The CDR3 protein is CASSPPGLAYNEQFF. CDR3 nucleotide sequence: TGTGCCAGCAGCCCTCCGGGACTAGCCTACAATGAGCAGTTCTTC.